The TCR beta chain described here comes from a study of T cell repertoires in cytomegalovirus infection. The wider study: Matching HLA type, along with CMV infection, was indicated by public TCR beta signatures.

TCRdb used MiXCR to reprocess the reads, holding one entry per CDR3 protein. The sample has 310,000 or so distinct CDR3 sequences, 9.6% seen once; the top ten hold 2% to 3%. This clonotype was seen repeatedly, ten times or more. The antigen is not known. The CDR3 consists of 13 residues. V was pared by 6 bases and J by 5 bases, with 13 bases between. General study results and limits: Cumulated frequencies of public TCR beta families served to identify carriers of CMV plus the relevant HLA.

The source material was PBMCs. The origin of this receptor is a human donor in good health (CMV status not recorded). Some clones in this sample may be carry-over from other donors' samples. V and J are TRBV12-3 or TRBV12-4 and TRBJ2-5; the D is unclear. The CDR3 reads CASSWATGETQYF. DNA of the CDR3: TGTGCCAGCAGCTGGGCCACCGGGGAGACCCAGTACTTC.